This TCR beta chain emerged from a study of blood T cell repertoires in COVID-19. Across the whole study: There were acute and convalescent COVID-19 samples, and they came from the United States, Italy and Spain. Sources were T cells, B-cell-depleted T cells, or PBMCs; the material itself was cDNA or gDNA.

Original handling: By means of reference gene primer amplification, nucleated cell counts were estimated. Produced via immunoSEQ multiplex PCR; TCRdb's table is partial and in-frame only. V and J calls and clone size come straight from that table; D and trimming were deduced from the DNA. The table has over 55,000 clones, just over 85% seen once. This TCR derives from a human donor in a cohort sampled during active COVID-19. Source material: peripheral blood.

The CDR3 is CASSTFLGVVNEQFF. In DNA form, the CDR3 reads TGTGCCAGCAGCACCTTCTTAGGGGTGGTCAATGAGCAGTTCTTC. This chain uses TRBV7-8 with TRBJ2-1; TRBD1 is a possible D gene (5 bases). The germline V and J ends were trimmed by 5 bases and 6 bases, with 17 bases remaining between them. Germline loops: CDR1 SGHVS, CDR2 FQNEAQ. The CDR3 is 15 amino acids.